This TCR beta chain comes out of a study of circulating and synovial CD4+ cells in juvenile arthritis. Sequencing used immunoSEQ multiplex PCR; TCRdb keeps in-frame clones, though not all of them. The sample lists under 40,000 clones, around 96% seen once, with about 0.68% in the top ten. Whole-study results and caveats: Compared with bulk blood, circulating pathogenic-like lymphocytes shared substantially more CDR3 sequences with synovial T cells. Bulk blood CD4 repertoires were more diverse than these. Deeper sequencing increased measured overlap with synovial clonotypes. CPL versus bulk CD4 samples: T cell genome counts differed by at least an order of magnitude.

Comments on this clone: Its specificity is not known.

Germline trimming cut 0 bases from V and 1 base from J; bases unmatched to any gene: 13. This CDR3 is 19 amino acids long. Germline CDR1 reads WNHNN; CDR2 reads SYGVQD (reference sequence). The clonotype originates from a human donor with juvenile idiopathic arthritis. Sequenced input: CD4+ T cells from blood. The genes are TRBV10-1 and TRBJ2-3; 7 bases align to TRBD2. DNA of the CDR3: TGCGCCAGCAGTGAGTCAGGCAGGAGGGGACGGGAGGGCACAGATACGCAGTATTTT. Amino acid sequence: CASSESGRRGREGTDTQYF.